This note documents a single T cell receptor (beta chain) sequence. Sequenced by immunoSEQ multiplex PCR; TCRdb stores in-frame clones only, minus some. The sample has around 290,000 clones; 75% to 90% are singletons. This sample stems from a study of blood T cell repertoires in COVID-19. Patients from Seattle were sampled longitudinally, starting during active infection. The CDR3 runs 14 residues. The germline V gene has CDR1 MDHEN and CDR2 SYDVKM. V dropped 5 bases and J dropped 2 bases, with 13 bases sitting between them. The chain has TRBV28 and TRBJ2-7; D may be TRBD1 (6 bases). The sequence was collected from a woman aged 70 to 79 with COVID-19, enrolled during active disease. The source material was peripheral blood. The CDR3 loop is CASSPLGGTYEQYF. The CDR3 DNA reads as TGTGCCAGCAGTCCCCTAGGGGGTACCTACGAGCAGTACTTC. Full variable domain (missing parts from reference TRBV28 and TRBJ2-7): DVKVTQSSRYLVKRTGEKVFLECVQDMDHENMFWYRQDPGLGLRLIYFSYDVKMKEKGDIPEGYSVSREKKERFSLILESASTNQTSMYLCASSPLGGTYEQYFGPGTRLTVT.